The TCR beta chain under discussion was sequenced for a study of T cell changes during pregnancy in multiple sclerosis (dated by TCRdb to the late 2010s). Regarding the research as a whole: The study examined how the T cell repertoire changed over the course of pregnancy in women with multiple sclerosis.

About this clone itself: The antigen this receptor binds is unknown. No qualities accompany the bases; no much larger clone lies one base away.

The CDR3 measures 13 amino acids from cysteine to phenylalanine. The DNA shown is the 39-base CDR3, in frame from base 1. Relative to germline, V is 10 bases shorter and J is 1 base shorter, with 13 bases between their ends. From a lookup of the germline V gene, CDR1 and CDR2 are SNHLY and FYNNEI. Library generation was performed with the immunoSEQ multiplex PCR assay. TCRdb took over this immuneACCESS table, retaining in-frame rearrangements with V and J assigned. Such tables are incomplete; in checked studies, under half of the missing clones stem from an unresolved V gene, and the remainder is unexplained. In this sample the table shows about 75,000 clones, approximately 95% of which occur a single time. Together, the top ten hold roughly 0.14% of the sample.

The sequence joins TRBV2 to TRBJ1-1, with a weak D call of TRBD1 (6 bases match). Sequenced material: CD4+ T cells from peripheral blood mononuclear cells, taken after pregnancy. This receptor was taken from a female donor with multiple sclerosis, enrolled in a pregnancy study. The bases are TGTGCCACCCCCGGGACACGGAACACTGAAGCTTTCTTT. This translates into CATPGTRNTEAFF. Supplemented by the reference TRBV2 and TRBJ1-1 proteins around the CDR3, the complete variable domain is EPEVTQTPSHQVTQMGQEVILRCVPISNHLYFYWYRQILGQKVEFLVSFYNNEISEKSEIFDDQFSVERPDGSNFTLKIRSTKLEDSAMYFCATPGTRNTEAFFGQGTRLTVV.